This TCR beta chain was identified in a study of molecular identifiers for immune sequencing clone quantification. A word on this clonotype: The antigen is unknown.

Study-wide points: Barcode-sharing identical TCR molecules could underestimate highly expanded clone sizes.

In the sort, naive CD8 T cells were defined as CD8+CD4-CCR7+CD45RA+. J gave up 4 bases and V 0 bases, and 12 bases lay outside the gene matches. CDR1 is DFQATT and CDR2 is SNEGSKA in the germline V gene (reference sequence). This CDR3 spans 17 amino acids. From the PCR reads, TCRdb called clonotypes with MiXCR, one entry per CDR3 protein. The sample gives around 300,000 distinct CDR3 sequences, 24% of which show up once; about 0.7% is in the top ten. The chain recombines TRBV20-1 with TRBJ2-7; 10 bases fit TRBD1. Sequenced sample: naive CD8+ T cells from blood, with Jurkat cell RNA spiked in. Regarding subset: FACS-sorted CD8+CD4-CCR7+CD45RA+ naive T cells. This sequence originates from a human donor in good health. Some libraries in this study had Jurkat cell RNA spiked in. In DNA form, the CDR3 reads TGCAGTGCTAGAGATCGAAAGGGACAGGGGTATGAGTACGAGCAGTACTTC. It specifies CSARDRKGQGYEYEQYF.